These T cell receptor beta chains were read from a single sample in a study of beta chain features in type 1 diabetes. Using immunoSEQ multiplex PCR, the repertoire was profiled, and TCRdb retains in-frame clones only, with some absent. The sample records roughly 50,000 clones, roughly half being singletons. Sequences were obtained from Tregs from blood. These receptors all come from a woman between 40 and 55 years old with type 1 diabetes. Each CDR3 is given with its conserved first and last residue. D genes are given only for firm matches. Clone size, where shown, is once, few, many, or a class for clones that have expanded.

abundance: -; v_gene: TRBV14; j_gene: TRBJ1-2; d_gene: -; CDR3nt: TGTGCCAGCAGCCAAGAGTTGGGGGCCAACTATGGCTACACCTTC; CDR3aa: CASSQELGANYGYTF
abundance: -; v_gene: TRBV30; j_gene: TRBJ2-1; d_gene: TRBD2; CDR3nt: TGTGCCTGGAGTTCGGAGACTAGCGGTAATGAGCAGTTCTTC; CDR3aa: CAWSSETSGNEQFF
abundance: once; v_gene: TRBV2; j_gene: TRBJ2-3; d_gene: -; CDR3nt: TGTGCCAGCTTACTAGAAGGGTTGGATGCGCAGTATTTT; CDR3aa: CASLLEGLDAQYF
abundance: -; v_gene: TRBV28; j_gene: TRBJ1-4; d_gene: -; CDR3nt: TGTGCCAGCAGTGCAACGGGAATTGAAAAACTGTTTTTT; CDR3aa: CASSATGIEKLFF
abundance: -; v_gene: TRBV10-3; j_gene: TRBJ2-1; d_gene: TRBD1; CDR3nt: TGTGCCATCAGTGAGGGGGACAGGGGCCTGGGTAATGAGCAGTTCTTC; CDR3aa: CAISEGDRGLGNEQFF
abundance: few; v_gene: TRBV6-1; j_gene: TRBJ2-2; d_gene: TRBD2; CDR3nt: TGTGCTTCCGTCGAACGGGGGGTGAACACCGGGGAGCTGTTTTTT; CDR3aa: CASVERGVNTGELFF
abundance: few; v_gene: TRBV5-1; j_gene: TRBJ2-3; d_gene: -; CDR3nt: TGCGCCAGCAGCTCGGCGGATTTTCGGGATAACACAGATACGCAGTATTTT; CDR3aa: CASSSADFRDNTDTQYF
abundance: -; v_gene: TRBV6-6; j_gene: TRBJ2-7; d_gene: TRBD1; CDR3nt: TGTGCCAGCCGTCGGGACAGGGGGTCCTACGAGCAGTACTTC; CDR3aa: CASRRDRGSYEQYF
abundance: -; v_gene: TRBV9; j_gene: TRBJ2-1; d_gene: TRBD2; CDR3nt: TGTGCCAGCAGCTCTAGCGGTAGCTCCTACAATGAGCAGTTCTTC; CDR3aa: CASSSSGSSYNEQFF
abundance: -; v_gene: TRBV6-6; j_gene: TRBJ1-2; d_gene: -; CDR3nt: TGTGCCAGCGGAGCTAACTATGGCTACACCTTC; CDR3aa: CASGANYGYTF
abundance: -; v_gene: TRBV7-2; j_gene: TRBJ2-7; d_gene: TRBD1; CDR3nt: TGTGCCAGCAGCCTTCTACCGGGACAGGGGAACAACGAGCAGTACTTC; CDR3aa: CASSLLPGQGNNEQYF
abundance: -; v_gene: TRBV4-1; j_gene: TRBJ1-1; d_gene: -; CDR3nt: TGCGCCAGCAGCCCCGGAAGGGAGGACACTGAAGCTTTCTTT; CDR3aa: CASSPGREDTEAFF
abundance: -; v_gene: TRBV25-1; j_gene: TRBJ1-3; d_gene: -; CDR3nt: TGTGCCAGCAGTGAATGGGGCAGAGGATACTCTGGAAACACCATATATTTT; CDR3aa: CASSEWGRGYSGNTIYF
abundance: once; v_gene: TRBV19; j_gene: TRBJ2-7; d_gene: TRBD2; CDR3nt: TGTGCCAGTAGTGTTTTAGCGGGAGGCCTCTACGAGCAGTACTTC; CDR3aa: CASSVLAGGLYEQYF
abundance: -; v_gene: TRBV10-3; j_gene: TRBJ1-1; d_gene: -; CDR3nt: TGTGCCATCAATGCGGACAGCTGGAACACTGAAGCTTTCTTT; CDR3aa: CAINADSWNTEAFF
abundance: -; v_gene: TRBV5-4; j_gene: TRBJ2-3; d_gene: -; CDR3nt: TGTGCCAGCAGCTTGGGGGGGACTCGCACAGATACGCAGTATTTT; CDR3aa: CASSLGGTRTDTQYF
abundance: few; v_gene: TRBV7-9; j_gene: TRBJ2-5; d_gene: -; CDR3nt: TGTGCCAGCAGCTCGCACCGGGACACCTGGGCAGAGACCCAGTACTTC; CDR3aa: CASSSHRDTWAETQYF
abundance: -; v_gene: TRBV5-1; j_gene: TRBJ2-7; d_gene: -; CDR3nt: TGCGCCAGCAGCTTGGGACTAGGCTACGAGCAGTACTTC; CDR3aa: CASSLGLGYEQYF
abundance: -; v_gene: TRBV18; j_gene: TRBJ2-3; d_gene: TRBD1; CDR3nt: TGTGCCAGCTCACCACAGGGACAGGCCACAGATACGCAGTATTTT; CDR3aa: CASSPQGQATDTQYF
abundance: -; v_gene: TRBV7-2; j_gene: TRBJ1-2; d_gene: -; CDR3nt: TGTGCCAGCAGCCTATCGGGTCTCTATGGCTACACCTTC; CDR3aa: CASSLSGLYGYTF
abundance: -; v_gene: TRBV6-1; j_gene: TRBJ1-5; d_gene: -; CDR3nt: TGTGCCAGCAGTGAAGCCCCCGTGAGGTTAAGCAATCAGCCCCAGCATTTT; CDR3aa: CASSEAPVRLSNQPQHF
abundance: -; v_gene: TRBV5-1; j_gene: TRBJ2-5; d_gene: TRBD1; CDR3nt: TGCGCCAGCAGCGGAGGGACAGGGAGAGAGACCCAGTACTTC; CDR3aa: CASSGGTGRETQYF
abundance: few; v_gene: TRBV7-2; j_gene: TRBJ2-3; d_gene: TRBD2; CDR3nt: TGTGCCAGCAGCTTAGCGGCTAGCGGGAGTCAAGATACGCAGTATTTT; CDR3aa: CASSLAASGSQDTQYF
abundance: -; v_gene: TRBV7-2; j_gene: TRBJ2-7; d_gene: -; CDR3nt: TGTGCCAGCAGCTCGACAGGTCTCCCCGAGCAGTACTTC; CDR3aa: CASSSTGLPEQYF
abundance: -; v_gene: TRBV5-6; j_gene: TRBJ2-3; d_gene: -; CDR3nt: TGTGCCAGCAGCTTGGTTGGCCCTACTAATACGCAGTATTTT; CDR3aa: CASSLVGPTNTQYF
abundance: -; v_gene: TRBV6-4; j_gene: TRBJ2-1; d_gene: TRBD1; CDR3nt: TGTGCCAGCAGACAGGGGGCTTCGGCCTACAATGAGCAGTTCTTC; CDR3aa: CASRQGASAYNEQFF
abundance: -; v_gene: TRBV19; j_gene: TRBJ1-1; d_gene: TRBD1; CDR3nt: TGTGCCAGTAGTCCGAACCCCGGGACAGGGGGAGAAGCTTTCTTT; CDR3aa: CASSPNPGTGGEAFF
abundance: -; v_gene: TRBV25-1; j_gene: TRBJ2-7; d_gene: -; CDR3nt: TGTGCCAGCAGTGCTCTAGGCGGAGCTTACTACGAGCAGTACTTC; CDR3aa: CASSALGGAYYEQYF
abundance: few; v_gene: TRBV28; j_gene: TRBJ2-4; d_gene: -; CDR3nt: TGTGCCAGCAGCTCCCCCGACATTCAGTACTTC; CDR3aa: CASSSPDIQYF
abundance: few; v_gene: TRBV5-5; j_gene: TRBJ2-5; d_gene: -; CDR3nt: TGTGCCAGCAGCCCCGGGACTTCGGATGAGCAGTACTTC; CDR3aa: CASSPGTSDEQYF
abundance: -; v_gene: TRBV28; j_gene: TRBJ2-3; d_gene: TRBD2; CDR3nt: TGTGCCAGCAGACTAGCGTTCACAGATACGCAGTATTTT; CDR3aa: CASRLAFTDTQYF
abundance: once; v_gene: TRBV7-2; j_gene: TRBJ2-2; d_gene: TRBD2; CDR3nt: TGTGCCAGCAGGGAGGGAGGGCGTACCGGGGAGCTGTTTTTT; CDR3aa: CASREGGRTGELFF
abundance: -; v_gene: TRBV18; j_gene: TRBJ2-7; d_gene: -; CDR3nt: TGTGCCAGCTCGCTCGGTAGGGGATACGAGCAGTACTTC; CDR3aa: CASSLGRGYEQYF
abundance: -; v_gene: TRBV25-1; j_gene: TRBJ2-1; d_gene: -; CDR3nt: TGTGCCAGCAGACTGCCGGGACTGAACAATGAGCAGTTCTTC; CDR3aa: CASRLPGLNNEQFF
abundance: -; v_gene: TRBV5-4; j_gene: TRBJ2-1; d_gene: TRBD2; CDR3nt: TGTGCCAGCAGCCCCCAAGAGCGGGGGCGCGGTGAGCAGTTCTTC; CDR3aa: CASSPQERGRGEQFF
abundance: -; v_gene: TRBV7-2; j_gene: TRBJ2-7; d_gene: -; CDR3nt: TGTGCCAGCAGCTTAGGGGACTTTAATTCCTACGAGCAGTACTTC; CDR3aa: CASSLGDFNSYEQYF
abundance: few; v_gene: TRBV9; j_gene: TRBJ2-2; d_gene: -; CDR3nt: TGTGCCAGCAGCGTAGTTCCCGAGGGCAACGGGGAGCTGTTTTTT; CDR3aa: CASSVVPEGNGELFF
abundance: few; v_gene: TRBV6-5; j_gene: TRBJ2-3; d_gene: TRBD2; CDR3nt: TGTGCCACCAGTGGTAGCGGGGGGAACACAGATACGCAGTATTTT; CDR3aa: CATSGSGGNTDTQYF
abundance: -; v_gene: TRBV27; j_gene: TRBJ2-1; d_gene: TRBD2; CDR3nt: TGTGCCAGCAGTCCCCGAGGACTAGCGTTATACAATGAGCAGTTCTTC; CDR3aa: CASSPRGLALYNEQFF
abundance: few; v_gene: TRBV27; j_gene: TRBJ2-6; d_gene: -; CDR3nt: TGTGCCAGCAGTTTCCGACCCATTACAGGGTTCTACTCTGGGGCCAACGTCCTGACTTTC; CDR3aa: CASSFRPITGFYSGANVLTF
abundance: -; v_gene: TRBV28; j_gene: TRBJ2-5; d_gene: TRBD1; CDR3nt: TGTGCCAGCAGTCCGAACAGGGGTGAAATTGGGACCCAGTACTTC; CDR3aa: CASSPNRGEIGTQYF
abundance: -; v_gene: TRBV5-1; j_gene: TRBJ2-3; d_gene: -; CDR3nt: TGCGCCAGCAGCCGGGTAGGAGATACGCAGTATTTT; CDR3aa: CASSRVGDTQYF
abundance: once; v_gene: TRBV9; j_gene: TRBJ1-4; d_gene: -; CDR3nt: TGTGCCAGCAGCGAGGGGGGGGAGGGAGAAAAACTGTTTTTT; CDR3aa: CASSEGGEGEKLFF
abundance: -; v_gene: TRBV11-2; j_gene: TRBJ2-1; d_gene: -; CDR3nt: TGTGCCAGCAGCTCCTCTGGAGGGTCCTACAATGAGCAGTTCTTC; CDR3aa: CASSSSGGSYNEQFF
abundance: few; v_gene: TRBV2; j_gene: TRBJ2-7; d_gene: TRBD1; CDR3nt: TGTGCCAGCAGTAGACAGGGGAACTACGAGCAGTACTTC; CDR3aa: CASSRQGNYEQYF
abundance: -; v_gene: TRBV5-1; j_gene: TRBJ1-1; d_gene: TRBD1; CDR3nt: TGCGCCAGCAGCTTAGGACAGGTGGGGGACACTGAAGCTTTCTTT; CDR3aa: CASSLGQVGDTEAFF
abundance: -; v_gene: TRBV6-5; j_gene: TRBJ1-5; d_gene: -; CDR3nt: TGTGCCAGCAGTTACTCCAGGGAGGGACAGCCCCAGCATTTT; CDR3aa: CASSYSREGQPQHF
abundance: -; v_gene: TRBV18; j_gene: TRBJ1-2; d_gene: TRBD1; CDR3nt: TGTGCCAGCTCACCACCCGGGACAGGACTTTCGGGGGCCAACTATGGCTACACCTTC; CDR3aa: CASSPPGTGLSGANYGYTF
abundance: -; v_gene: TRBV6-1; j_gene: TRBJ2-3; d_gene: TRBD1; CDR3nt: TGTGCCAGCAGTGAAGCGCCCAGGGGGCGCTTAGATACGCAGTATTTT; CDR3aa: CASSEAPRGRLDTQYF
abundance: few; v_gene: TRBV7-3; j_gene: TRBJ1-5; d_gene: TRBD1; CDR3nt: TGTGCCAGCAGCTTGGGACAGGGAAAGCCCCAGCATTTT; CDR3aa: CASSLGQGKPQHF
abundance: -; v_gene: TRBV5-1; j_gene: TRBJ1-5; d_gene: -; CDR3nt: TGCGCCAGCAGCTTGGCGGGGGATGGCAATCAGCCCCAGCATTTT; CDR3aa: CASSLAGDGNQPQHF
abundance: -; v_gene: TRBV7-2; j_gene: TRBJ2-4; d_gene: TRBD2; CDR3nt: TGTGCCAGCAGCTCCACCTACGGACTAGCGGGCCTAGCCAAAAACATTCAGTACTTC; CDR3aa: CASSSTYGLAGLAKNIQYF
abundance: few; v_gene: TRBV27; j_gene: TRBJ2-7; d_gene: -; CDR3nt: TGTGCCAGCAGTAGGTCGAGCGGATCCTACGAGCAGTACTTC; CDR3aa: CASSRSSGSYEQYF
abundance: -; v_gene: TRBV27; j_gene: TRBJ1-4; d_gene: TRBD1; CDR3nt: TGTGCCAGCTCGGGGTACGGGGCAGGGGGGCCAACTAATGAAAAACTGTTTTTT; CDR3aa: CASSGYGAGGPTNEKLFF
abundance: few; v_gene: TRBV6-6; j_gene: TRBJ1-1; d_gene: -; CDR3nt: TGTGCCAGCAGTCGACAGTTTACTGAAGCTTTCTTT; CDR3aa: CASSRQFTEAFF
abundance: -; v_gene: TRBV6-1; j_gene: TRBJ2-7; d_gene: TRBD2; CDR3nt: TGTGCCAGCGGGGGGAGAGCGGGAGTCCCCTACGAGCAGTACTTC; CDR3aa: CASGGRAGVPYEQYF
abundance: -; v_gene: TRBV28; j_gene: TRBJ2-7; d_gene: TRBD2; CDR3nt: TGTGCCAGCAGTTTAGCTAGCGGGGGTACCCCCTACGAGCAGTACTTC; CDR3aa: CASSLASGGTPYEQYF
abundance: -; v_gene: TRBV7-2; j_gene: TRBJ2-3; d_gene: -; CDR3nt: TGTGCCAGCAGGCAAATGAGGTCCGCCACAGATACGCAGTATTTT; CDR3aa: CASRQMRSATDTQYF